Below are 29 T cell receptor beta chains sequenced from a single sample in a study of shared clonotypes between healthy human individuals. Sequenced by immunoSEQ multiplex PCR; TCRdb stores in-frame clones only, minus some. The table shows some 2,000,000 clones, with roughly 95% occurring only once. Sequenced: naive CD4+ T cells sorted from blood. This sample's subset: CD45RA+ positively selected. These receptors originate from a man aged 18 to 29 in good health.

CDR3 residues: CASSRSGVYNEQFF. The CDR3 region has the DNA TGTGCCAGCAGTCGGAGCGGGGTTTACAATGAGCAGTTCTTC. V and J are TRBV5-6 and TRBJ2-1; 7 nucleotides match TRBD2. The CDR3 length is 14 residues. The germline gives CDR1 SGHDT, CDR2 YYEEEE. With V trimmed by 5 bases and J by 4 bases, 6 bases remained unmatched. Combining the CDR3 with reference TRBV5-6 and TRBJ2-1 gives the whole variable domain DAGVTQSPTHLIKTRGQQVTLRCSPKSGHDTVSWYQQALGQGPQFIFQYYEEEERQRGNFPDRFSGHQFPNYSSELNVNALLLGDSALYLCASSRSGVYNEQFFGPGTRLTVL.

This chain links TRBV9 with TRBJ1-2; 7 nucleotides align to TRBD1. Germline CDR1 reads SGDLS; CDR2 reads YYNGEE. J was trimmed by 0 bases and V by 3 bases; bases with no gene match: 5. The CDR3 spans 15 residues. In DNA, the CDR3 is TGTGCCAGCAGCGCAGGGGACAGCACTAACTATGGCTACACCTTC. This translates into CASSAGDSTNYGYTF. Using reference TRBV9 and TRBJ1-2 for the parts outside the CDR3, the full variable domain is DSGVTQTPKHLITATGQRVTLRCSPRSGDLSVYWYQQSLDQGLQFLIQYYNGEERAKGNILERFSAQQFPDLHSELNLSSLELGDSALYFCASSAGDSTNYGYTFGSGTRLTVV.

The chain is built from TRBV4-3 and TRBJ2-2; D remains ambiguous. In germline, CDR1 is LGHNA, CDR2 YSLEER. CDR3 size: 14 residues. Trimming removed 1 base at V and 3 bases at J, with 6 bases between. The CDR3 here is CASSQGDHTGELFF. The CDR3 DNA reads TGCGCCAGCAGCCAAGGGGATCACACCGGGGAGCTGTTTTTT.

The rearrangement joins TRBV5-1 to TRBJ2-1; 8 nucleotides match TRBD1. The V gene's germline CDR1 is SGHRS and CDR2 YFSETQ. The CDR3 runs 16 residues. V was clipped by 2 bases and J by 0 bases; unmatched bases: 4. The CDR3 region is CASSFGQGGSYNEQFF. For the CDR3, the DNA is TGCGCCAGCAGCTTCGGACAGGGAGGCTCCTACAATGAGCAGTTCTTC.

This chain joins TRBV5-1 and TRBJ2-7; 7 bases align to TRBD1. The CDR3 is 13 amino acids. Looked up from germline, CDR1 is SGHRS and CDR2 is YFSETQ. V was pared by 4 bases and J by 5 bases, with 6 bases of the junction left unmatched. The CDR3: CASSHEGGNEQYF. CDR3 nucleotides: TGCGCCAGCAGCCACGAAGGGGGCAACGAGCAGTACTTC. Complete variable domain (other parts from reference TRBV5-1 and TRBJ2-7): KAGVTQTPRYLIKTRGQQVTLSCSPISGHRSVSWYQQTPGQGLQFLFEYFSETQRNKGNFPGRFSGRQFSNSRSEMNVSTLELGDSALYLCASSHEGGNEQYFGPGTRLTVT.

In DNA form, the CDR3 reads TGTGCCAGCAGTTACGGCCGGCTATATTGGGAGACCCAGTACTTC. Encoded protein: CASSYGRLYWETQYF. The J gene is TRBJ2-5, the V gene TRBV6-5; no clear D. V lost 2 bases and J lost 5, with 15 bases in between. Germline CDR1 is MNHEY and CDR2 is SVGAGI. The CDR3 contains 15 residues.

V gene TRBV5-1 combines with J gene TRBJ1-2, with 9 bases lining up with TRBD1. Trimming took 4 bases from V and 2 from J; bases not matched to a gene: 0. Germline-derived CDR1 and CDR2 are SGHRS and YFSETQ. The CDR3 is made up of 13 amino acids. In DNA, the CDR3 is TGCGCCAGCAGCGGGACAGGGAACTATGGCTACACCTTC. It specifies CASSGTGNYGYTF.

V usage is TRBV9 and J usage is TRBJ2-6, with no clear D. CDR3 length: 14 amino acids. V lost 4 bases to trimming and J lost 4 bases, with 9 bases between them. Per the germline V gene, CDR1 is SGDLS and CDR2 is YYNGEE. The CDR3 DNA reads TGTGCCAGCAGCTTTAGGACCGGGGCCAACGTCCTGACTTTC. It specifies CASSFRTGANVLTF.

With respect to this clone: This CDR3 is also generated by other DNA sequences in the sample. Written as DNA, the CDR3 is TGTGCCAGCAGCTTAACTGGAAACACCATATATTTT. Translating it yields CASSLTGNTIYF. The V gene is TRBV7-9, the J gene TRBJ1-3; D gene uncertain. Per germline, CDR1 SEHNR and CDR2 FQNEAQ (reference sequence). V was pared by 2 bases and J by 2 bases, with 1 base between. This CDR3 is built from 12 residues.

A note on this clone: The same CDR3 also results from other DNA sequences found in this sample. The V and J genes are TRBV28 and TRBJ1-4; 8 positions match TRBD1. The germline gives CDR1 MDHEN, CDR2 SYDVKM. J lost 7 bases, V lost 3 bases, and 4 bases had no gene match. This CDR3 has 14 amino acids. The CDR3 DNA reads TGTGCCAGCAGTTTCGACAGGGGAGGTGAAAAACTGTTTTTT. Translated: CASSFDRGGEKLFF.

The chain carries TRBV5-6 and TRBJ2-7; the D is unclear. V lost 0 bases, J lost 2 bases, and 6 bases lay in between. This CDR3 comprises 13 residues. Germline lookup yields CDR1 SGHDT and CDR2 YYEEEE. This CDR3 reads CASSLGLTYEQYF. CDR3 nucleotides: TGTGCCAGCAGCTTGGGACTTACCTACGAGCAGTACTTC.

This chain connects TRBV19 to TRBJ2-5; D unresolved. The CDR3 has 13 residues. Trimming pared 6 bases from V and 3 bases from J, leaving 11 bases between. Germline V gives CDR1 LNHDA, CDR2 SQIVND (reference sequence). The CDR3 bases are TGTGCCAGTAGCCGCAGCCCCGAAGAGACCCAGTACTTC. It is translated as CASSRSPEETQYF.

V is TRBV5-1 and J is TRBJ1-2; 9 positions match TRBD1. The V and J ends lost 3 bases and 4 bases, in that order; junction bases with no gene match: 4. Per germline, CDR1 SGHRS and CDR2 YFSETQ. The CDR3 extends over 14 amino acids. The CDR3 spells CASSYGQGLYGYTF. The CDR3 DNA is TGCGCCAGCAGCTATGGACAGGGGCTCTATGGCTACACCTTC.

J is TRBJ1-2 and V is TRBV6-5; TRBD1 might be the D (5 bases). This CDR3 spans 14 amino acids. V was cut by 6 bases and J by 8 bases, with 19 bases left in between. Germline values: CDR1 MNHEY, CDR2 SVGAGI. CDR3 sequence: CASRVTGRSAGYTF. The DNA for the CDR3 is TGTGCCAGCAGAGTTACGGGACGGTCCGCAGGCTACACCTTC.

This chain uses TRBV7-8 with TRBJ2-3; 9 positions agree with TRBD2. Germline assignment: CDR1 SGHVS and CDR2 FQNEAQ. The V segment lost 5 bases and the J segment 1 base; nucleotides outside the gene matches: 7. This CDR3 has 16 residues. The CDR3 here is CASSPRTSDRTDTQYF. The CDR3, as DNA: TGTGCCAGCAGCCCTCGGACTAGCGACCGCACAGATACGCAGTATTTT.

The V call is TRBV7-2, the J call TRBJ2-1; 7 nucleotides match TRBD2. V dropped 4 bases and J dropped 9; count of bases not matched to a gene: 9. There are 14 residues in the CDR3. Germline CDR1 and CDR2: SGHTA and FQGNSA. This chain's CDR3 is CASSYLSWGGEQFF. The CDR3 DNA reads TGTGCCAGCAGCTACCTAAGCTGGGGGGGTGAGCAGTTCTTC.

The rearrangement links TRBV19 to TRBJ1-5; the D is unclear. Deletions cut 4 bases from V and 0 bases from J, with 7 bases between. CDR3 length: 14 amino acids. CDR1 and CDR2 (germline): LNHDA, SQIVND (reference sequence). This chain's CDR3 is CASSKHYSNQPQHF. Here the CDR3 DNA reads TGTGCCAGTAGTAAGCATTATAGCAATCAGCCCCAGCATTTT.

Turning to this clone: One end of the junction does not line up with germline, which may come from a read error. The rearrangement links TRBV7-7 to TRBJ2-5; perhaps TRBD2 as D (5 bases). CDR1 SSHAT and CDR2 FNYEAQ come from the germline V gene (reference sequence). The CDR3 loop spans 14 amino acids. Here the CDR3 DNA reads TGTGCTAGCAGCCCCCCCGGAGGACAAGAGACCCAGTACTTC. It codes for CASSPPGGQETQYF.

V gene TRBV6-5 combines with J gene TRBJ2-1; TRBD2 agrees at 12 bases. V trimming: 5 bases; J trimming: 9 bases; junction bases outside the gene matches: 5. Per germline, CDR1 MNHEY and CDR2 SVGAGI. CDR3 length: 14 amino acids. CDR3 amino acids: CASSPSGGAVEQFF. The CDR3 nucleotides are TGTGCCAGCAGTCCTAGCGGGGGGGCGGTTGAGCAGTTCTTC.

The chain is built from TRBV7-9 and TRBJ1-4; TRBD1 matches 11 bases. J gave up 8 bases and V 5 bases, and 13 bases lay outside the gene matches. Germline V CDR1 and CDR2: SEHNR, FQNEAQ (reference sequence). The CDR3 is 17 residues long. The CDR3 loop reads CASSLGDRGISGEKLFF. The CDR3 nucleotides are TGTGCCAGCAGCCTAGGGGACAGGGGGATCTCTGGAGAAAAACTGTTTTTT.

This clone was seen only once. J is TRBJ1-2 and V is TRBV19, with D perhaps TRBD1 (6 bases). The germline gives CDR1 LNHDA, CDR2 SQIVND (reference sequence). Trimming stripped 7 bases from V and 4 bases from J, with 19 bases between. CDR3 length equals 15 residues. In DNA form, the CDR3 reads TGTGCCAGTACCGCGACAGGCCGAGACCCCTATGGCTACACCTTC. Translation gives CASTATGRDPYGYTF.

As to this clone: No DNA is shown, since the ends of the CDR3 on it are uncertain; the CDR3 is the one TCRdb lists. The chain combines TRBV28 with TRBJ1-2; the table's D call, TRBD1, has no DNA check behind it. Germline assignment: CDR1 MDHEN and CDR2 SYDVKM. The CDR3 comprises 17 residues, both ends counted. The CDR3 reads CASSFLAGPASNYGYTF.

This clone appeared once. The DNA for the CDR3 is TGTGCCAGCAGGGCGGGGGGCAAAGTCAACGAGCAGTACTTC. It codes for CASRAGGKVNEQYF. The gene calls are TRBV6-5 and TRBJ2-7, with TRBD2 matching over 8 bases. The germline V gene encodes CDR1 MNHEY and CDR2 SVGAGI. The CDR3 length is 14 residues. Trimming took 6 bases from V and 5 from J; bases not matched to a gene: 9.

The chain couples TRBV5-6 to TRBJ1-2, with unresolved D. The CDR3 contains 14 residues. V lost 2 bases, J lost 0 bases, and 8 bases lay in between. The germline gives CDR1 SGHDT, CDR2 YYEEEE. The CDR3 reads CASSFTGANYGYTF. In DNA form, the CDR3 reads TGTGCCAGCAGCTTTACGGGCGCTAACTATGGCTACACCTTC.

Written as DNA, the CDR3 is TGTGCCAGTAGCCAAGACATCGGACAGTCGTCCAACGTCCTGACTTTC. Residues: CASSQDIGQSSNVLTF. The chain carries TRBV19 and TRBJ2-6; a possible D gene is TRBD1 (6 bases). Trimming removed 6 bases at V and 8 bases at J, with 20 bases between. The V gene's germline CDR1 is LNHDA and CDR2 SQIVND (reference sequence). The CDR3 sequence is 16 residues long. The full variable domain, in which reference TRBV19 and TRBJ2-6 provide the parts outside the CDR3, is DGGITQSPKYLFRKEGQNVTLSCEQNLNHDAMYWYRQDPGQGLRLIYYSQIVNDFQKGDIAEGYSVSREKKESFPLTVTSAQKNPTAFYLCASSQDIGQSSNVLTFGAGSRLTVL.

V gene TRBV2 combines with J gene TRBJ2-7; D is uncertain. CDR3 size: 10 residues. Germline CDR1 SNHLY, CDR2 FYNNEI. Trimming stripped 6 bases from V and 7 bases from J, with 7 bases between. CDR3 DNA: TGTGCCAGCAGAGTGGTTGAGCAGTACTTC. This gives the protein CASRVVEQYF.

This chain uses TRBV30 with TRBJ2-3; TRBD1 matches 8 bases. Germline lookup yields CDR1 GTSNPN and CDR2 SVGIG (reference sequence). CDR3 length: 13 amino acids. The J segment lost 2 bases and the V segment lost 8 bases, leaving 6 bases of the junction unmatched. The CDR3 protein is CALGQGDTDTQYF. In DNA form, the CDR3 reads TGTGCCCTAGGACAGGGTGACACAGATACGCAGTATTTT.

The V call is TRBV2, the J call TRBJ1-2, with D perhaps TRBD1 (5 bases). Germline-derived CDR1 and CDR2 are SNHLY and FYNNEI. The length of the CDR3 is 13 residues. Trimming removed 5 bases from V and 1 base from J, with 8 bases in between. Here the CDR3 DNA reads TGTGCCAGCAGTCGCAGGGTTAACTATGGCTACACCTTC. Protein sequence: CASSRRVNYGYTF.

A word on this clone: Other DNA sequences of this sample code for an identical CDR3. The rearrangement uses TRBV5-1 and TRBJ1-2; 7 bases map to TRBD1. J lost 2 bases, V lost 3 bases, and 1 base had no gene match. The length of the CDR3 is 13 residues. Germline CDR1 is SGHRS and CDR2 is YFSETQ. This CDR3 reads CASSSTGNYGYTF. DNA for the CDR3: TGCGCCAGCAGCTCGACAGGGAACTATGGCTACACCTTC.